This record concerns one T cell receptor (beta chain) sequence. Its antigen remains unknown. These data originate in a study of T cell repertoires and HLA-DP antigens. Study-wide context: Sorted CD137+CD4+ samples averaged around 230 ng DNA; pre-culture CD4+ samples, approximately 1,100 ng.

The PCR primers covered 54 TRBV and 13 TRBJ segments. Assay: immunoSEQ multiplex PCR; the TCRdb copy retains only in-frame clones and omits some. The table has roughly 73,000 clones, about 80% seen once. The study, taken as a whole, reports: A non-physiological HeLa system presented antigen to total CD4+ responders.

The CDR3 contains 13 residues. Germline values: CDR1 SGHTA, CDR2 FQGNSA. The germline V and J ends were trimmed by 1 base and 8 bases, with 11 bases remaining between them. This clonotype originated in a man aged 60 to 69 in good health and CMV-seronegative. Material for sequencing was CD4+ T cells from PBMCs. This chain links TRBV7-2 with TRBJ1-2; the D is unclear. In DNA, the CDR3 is TGTGCCAGCAGCTTAGTCGAGGTCTGGGGCTACACCTTC. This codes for CASSLVEVWGYTF.